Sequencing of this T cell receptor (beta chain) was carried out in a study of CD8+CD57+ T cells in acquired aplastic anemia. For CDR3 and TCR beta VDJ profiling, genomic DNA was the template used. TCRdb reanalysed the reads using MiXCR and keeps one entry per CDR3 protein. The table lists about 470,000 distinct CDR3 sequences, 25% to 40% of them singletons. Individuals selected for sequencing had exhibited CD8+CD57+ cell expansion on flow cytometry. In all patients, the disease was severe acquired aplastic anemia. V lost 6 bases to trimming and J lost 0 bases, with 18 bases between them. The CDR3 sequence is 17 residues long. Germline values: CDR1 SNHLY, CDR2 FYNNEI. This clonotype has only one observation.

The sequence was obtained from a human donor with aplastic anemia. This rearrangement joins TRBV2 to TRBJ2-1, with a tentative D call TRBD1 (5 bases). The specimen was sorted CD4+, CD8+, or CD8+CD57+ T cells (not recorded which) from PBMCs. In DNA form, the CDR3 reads TGTGCCAGCAGCGGCAGCCGAGACAGAAGCTCCTACAATGAGCAGTTCTTC. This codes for CASSGSRDRSSYNEQFF. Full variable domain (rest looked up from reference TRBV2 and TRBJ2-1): EPEVTQTPSHQVTQMGQEVILRCVPISNHLYFYWYRQILGQKVEFLVSFYNNEISEKSEIFDDQFSVERPDGSNFTLKIRSTKLEDSAMYFCASSGSRDRSSYNEQFFGPGTRLTVL.